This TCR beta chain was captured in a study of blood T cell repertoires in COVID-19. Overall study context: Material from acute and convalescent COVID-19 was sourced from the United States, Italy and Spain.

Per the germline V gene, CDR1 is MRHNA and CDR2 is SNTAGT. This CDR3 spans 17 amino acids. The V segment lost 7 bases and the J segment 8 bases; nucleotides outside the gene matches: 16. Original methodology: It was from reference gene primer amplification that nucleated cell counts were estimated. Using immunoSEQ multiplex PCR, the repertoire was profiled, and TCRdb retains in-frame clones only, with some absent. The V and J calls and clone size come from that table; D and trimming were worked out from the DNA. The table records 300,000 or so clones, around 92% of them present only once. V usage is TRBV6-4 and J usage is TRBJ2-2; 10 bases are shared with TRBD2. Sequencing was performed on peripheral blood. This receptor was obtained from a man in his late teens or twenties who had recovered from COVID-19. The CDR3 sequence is CASIKTSSGGISGELFF. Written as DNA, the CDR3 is TGTGCCAGCATCAAGACCTCTAGCGGGGGTATCTCAGGGGAGCTGTTTTTT.